These 25 T cell receptor beta chains were all obtained from the same sample, sequenced in a study of T cells in Graves' hyperthyroidism and ophthalmopathy. Researchers took RNA transcripts and amplified the TCR beta CDR3 regions from them. First-round RT-PCR with HTBI primers amplified the TCR CDR3 region. TCRdb called the multiplex PCR reads again in MiXCR, with one record for every CDR3 protein. In the table there are about 560,000 distinct CDR3 sequences, approximately 14% of which are singletons. Sequencing input: blood. Receptors originate from a woman in her twenties or thirties with Graves' hyperthyroidism.

This clonotype was counted once. The V call is TRBV30, the J call TRBJ2-1, with D uncertain. This CDR3 has 12 amino acids. Trimming cost V 6 bases and J 7 bases, with 13 bases left between them. In germline, CDR1 is GTSNPN, CDR2 SVGIG (reference sequence). CDR3 DNA sequence: TGTGCCTGCCCAATTACCGGTAATGAGCAGTTCTTC. Amino acid sequence: CACPITGNEQFF.

This clonotype was counted many times. The rearrangement uses TRBV18 and TRBJ2-5; possibly TRBD1 for D (5 bases). Germline V gene data show CDR1 as KGHSH and CDR2 as LQKENI. The V and J ends lost 3 bases and 0 bases respectively, with 8 bases between them. The CDR3 covers 14 residues. CDR3 amino acids: CASSPGQDQETQYF. CDR3 nucleotide sequence: TGTGCCAGCTCACCTGGACAAGACCAAGAGACCCAGTACTTC.

This clonotype was recorded at least ten times. The chain joins TRBV2 to TRBJ2-1, with D perhaps TRBD2 (6 bases). This CDR3 region has 16 residues. V was pared by 6 bases and J by 6 bases, with 21 bases between. Germline V lookup: CDR1 SNHLY, CDR2 FYNNEI. This CDR3 is CASRSTRDSGFNEQFF. CDR3 coding DNA: TGTGCCAGCAGGTCGACCCGGGACTCAGGATTCAATGAGCAGTTCTTC.

The V gene is TRBV7-2, the J gene TRBJ2-7; TRBD2 aligns across 12 bases. Trimming took 5 bases from V and 3 from J; bases not matched to a gene: 8. The CDR3 is 16 amino acids. Per germline, CDR1 SGHTA and CDR2 FQGNSA. Here the CDR3 reads CASSDRLAGAGYEQYF. The CDR3 coding sequence is TGTGCCAGCAGCGACAGACTAGCGGGAGCGGGCTACGAGCAGTACTTC.

The rearrangement uses TRBV18 and TRBJ2-5; D perhaps matches TRBD2 (5 bases). This CDR3 is 13 amino acids long. V lost 2 bases, J lost 4 bases, and 8 bases lay in between. Germline V gives CDR1 KGHSH, CDR2 LQKENI. This CDR3 reads CASSPMSGETQYF. Here the CDR3 DNA reads TGTGCCAGCTCACCAATGAGCGGAGAGACCCAGTACTTC.

This clonotype was counted between two and nine times. This sequence joins TRBV5-6 and TRBJ2-1, with 7 bases aligning to TRBD1. Per germline, CDR1 SGHDT and CDR2 YYEEEE. This CDR3 contains 17 residues. The trim removed 0 bases at V and 0 bases at J, leaving 6 bases unmatched. The CDR3 sequence is CASSLVPAGGSYNEQFF. The DNA for the CDR3 is TGTGCCAGCAGCTTGGTCCCCGCAGGGGGCTCCTACAATGAGCAGTTCTTC. Full variable domain (missing parts from reference TRBV5-6 and TRBJ2-1): DAGVTQSPTHLIKTRGQQVTLRCSPKSGHDTVSWYQQALGQGPQFIFQYYEEEERQRGNFPDRFSGHQFPNYSSELNVNALLLGDSALYLCASSLVPAGGSYNEQFFGPGTRLTVL.

This clonotype was observed many times. This chain uses TRBV2 with TRBJ2-7; D remains unclear. The germline V gene has CDR1 SNHLY and CDR2 FYNNEI. This CDR3 comprises 11 residues. V was shortened by 8 bases and J by 6 bases, with 11 bases between the two germline ends. CDR3 protein: CASSVVSEQYF. DNA for the CDR3: TGTGCCAGCTCGGTAGTTAGCGAGCAGTACTTC.

This clonotype was seen ten or more times. The chain is built from TRBV10-3 and TRBJ2-1; 9 positions match TRBD2. The V and J ends lost 2 bases and 4 bases, in that order; junction bases with no gene match: 6. The germline gives CDR1 ENHRY, CDR2 SYGVKD. The CDR3 length is 16 residues. In nucleotides, the CDR3 is TGTGCCATCAGTGAGGGGGTAGCGGGAGTATACAATGAGCAGTTCTTC. This codes for CAISEGVAGVYNEQFF.

The chain carries TRBV27 and TRBJ2-7; 8 nucleotides match TRBD1. CDR1 is MNHEY, CDR2 SMNVEV, per germline (reference sequence). The CDR3 covers 14 residues. Germline trimming cut 2 bases from V and 3 bases from J; bases unmatched to any gene: 3. Here the CDR3 reads CASSLMTGDYEQYF. Written as DNA, the CDR3 is TGTGCCAGCAGTTTAATGACAGGGGACTACGAGCAGTACTTC.

This sequence joins TRBV11-3 and TRBJ2-5; D might be TRBD1 (6 bases). Germline loops: CDR1 SGHNT, CDR2 YENEEA. The V end lost 1 base, the J end lost 1 base, and 16 bases lay between the germline ends. CDR3 length: 17 residues. The CDR3 here is CASSLGYYRASQETQYF. CDR3 in DNA: TGTGCCAGCAGCTTAGGATACTACAGGGCTTCCCAAGAGACCCAGTACTTC.

This clonotype was recorded a few times. The J gene is TRBJ1-2, the V gene TRBV28; TRBD1 might be the D (6 bases). The CDR3 consists of 18 residues. Germline values: CDR1 MDHEN, CDR2 SYDVKM. V lost 6 bases to trimming and J lost 0 bases, with 23 bases between them. CDR3 coding DNA: TGTGCCAGCAGACGGACAGCGGCTACCCCGGGTGCTAACTATGGCTACACCTTC. It codes for CASRRTAATPGANYGYTF.

The chain has TRBV9 and TRBJ2-1; 8 bases are shared with TRBD2. V lost 0 bases to trimming and J lost 7 bases; unmatched junction nucleotides: 3. The CDR3 totals 14 residues. Germline-derived CDR1 and CDR2 are SGDLS and YYNGEE. Written as DNA, the CDR3 is TGTGCCAGCAGCGTAGGCCCGGGAGGGAATGAGCAGTTCTTC. Residues: CASSVGPGGNEQFF.

This clonotype was detected many times. This chain uses TRBV2 with TRBJ1-3; unclear D gene. In germline, CDR1 is SNHLY, CDR2 FYNNEI. CDR3 size: 14 residues. Trimming removed 9 bases at V and 0 bases at J, with 12 bases between. This CDR3 is CARSTVDSGNTIYF. The CDR3 region has the DNA TGTGCCAGATCCACAGTCGACTCTGGAAACACCATATATTTT. The full variable domain, completed using reference TRBV2 and TRBJ1-3, is EPEVTQTPSHQVTQMGQEVILRCVPISNHLYFYWYRQILGQKVEFLVSFYNNEISEKSEIFDDQFSVERPDGSNFTLKIRSTKLEDSAMYFCARSTVDSGNTIYFGEGSWLTVV.

This clonotype was detected a few times. CDR3 sequence (DNA): TGTGCCAGCAGTGATGACTGGAGGTCTGGGGCCAACGTCCTGACTTTC. This gives the protein CASSDDWRSGANVLTF. The rearrangement links TRBV25-1 to TRBJ2-6, with D perhaps TRBD2 (5 bases). The CDR3 is made up of 16 amino acids. Germline V gene sequence: CDR1 MGHDK, CDR2 SYGVNS. V lost 3 bases and J lost 1, with 10 bases in between.

There are many counts of this clonotype. The chain employs TRBV11-3 and TRBJ2-1, with D unresolved. This CDR3 region has 13 residues. CDR1 is SGHNT and CDR2 is YENEEA in the germline V gene. V was cut by 6 bases and J by 8 bases, with 14 bases left in between. The CDR3: CASRQSGRDEQFF. In nucleotides, the CDR3 is TGTGCCAGCAGACAGTCTGGACGGGATGAGCAGTTCTTC.

This clonotype was picked up a small number of times. The rearrangement joins TRBV6-2 or TRBV6-3 to TRBJ1-1; TRBD1 aligns across 7 bases. This CDR3 region has 12 residues. V lost 10 bases, J lost 3 bases, and 5 bases stayed unmatched. Per the germline V gene, CDR1 is MNHEY and CDR2 is SVGEGT. The CDR3 protein is CATTGQYTEAFF. The CDR3 region has the DNA TGTGCCACTACGGGACAGTACACTGAAGCTTTCTTT.

As regards this clonotype: Relative to the germline gene, one junction end is altered; a read error may explain this. This chain links TRBV2 with TRBJ2-1, with D uncertain. Germline V gives CDR1 SNHLY, CDR2 FYNNEI. The CDR3 is 12 amino acids. Written as DNA, the CDR3 is TGTGCCACCAGTGATCCGGACAATGAGCAGTTCTTC. Amino acids: CATSDPDNEQFF.

This clonotype has a count of ten or more. The chain is built from TRBV7-2 and TRBJ1-2; 7 bases are shared with TRBD1. Germline V gene data show CDR1 as SGHTA and CDR2 as FQGNSA. CDR3 length: 13 amino acids. Trimming at V came to 5 bases and at J to 3 bases, leaving 3 bases not matched to a gene. CDR3 nucleotide sequence: TGTGCCAGCAGCCCCGACAGGGACTATGGCTACACCTTC. This translates into CASSPDRDYGYTF.

The V and J genes are TRBV5-1 and TRBJ1-2, with D perhaps matching TRBD1 (5 bases). This CDR3 has 15 residues. The V end was cut by 4 bases, the J end by 4 bases, with 17 bases between. CDR1 is SGHRS, CDR2 YFSETQ, per germline. CDR3 in amino acids: CASSPDGGSVYGYTF. The CDR3 DNA sequence: TGCGCCAGCAGCCCCGATGGGGGGTCCGTCTATGGCTACACCTTC.

This clonotype was seen many times. The J gene is TRBJ1-1, the V gene TRBV30; D is undetermined. V was cut by 0 bases and J by 3 bases, with 8 bases left in between. The CDR3 spans 13 residues. Germline-derived CDR1 and CDR2 are GTSNPN and SVGIG (reference sequence). The CDR3 here is CAWSVSDYTEAFF. Here the CDR3 DNA reads TGTGCCTGGAGTGTGTCGGACTACACTGAAGCTTTCTTT. The full variable domain, completed using reference TRBV30 and TRBJ1-1, is SQTIHQWPATLVQPVGSPLSLECTVEGTSNPNLYWYRQAAGRGLQLLFYSVGIGQISSEVPQNLSASRPQDRQFILSSKKLLLSDSGFYLCAWSVSDYTEAFFGQGTRLTVV.

The chain carries TRBV20-1 and TRBJ2-7, with D maybe TRBD2 (5 bases). This CDR3 has 13 amino acids. The germline CDR1 and CDR2 sequences are DFQATT and SNEGSKA (reference sequence). Trimming took 5 bases from V and 5 from J, leaving 16 bases between them. CDR3 nucleotide sequence: TGCAGTGCTCGATGGGTCCTAGCTAACGAGCAGTACTTC. Protein product: CSARWVLANEQYF.

The chain recombines TRBV19 with TRBJ2-5; 10 bases line up with TRBD2. J gave up 3 bases and V 3 bases, and 4 bases lay outside the gene matches. The CDR3 is 15 residues long. The germline gives CDR1 LNHDA, CDR2 SQIVND (reference sequence). The CDR3 reads CASSMGLASEETQYF. CDR3 DNA sequence: TGTGCCAGTAGTATGGGACTAGCGAGTGAAGAGACCCAGTACTTC.

The sample holds a few counts of this clonotype. The chain couples TRBV9 to TRBJ2-1; D not certain. The CDR3 extends over 13 amino acids. Germline V lookup: CDR1 SGDLS, CDR2 YYNGEE. The ends were cut back, 4 bases at V and 6 bases at J, with 11 bases in the middle. The chain's CDR3 is CASSPPRLNEQFF. CDR3 DNA sequence: TGTGCCAGCAGCCCCCCCCGACTCAATGAGCAGTTCTTC.

The chain couples TRBV12-3 or TRBV12-4 to TRBJ2-5, with 7 bases identical to TRBD1. V lost 4 bases, J lost 5 bases, and 10 bases stayed unmatched. The CDR3 contains 15 residues. In DNA, the CDR3 is TGTGCCAGCAGTTCGTCGACAGGGTTCTTGGAGACCCAGTACTTC. Translation gives CASSSSTGFLETQYF.

The table lists this clonotype with a few counts. The V and J genes are TRBV25-1 and TRBJ1-4, with 10 bases lining up with TRBD1. This CDR3 spans 15 amino acids. The germline gives CDR1 MGHDK, CDR2 SYGVNS. The V and J ends lost 3 bases and 7 bases, in that order; junction bases with no gene match: 5. For the CDR3, the DNA is TGTGCCAGCAGTGAGCGACAGGGGGCGCGTGAAAAACTGTTTTTT. Its protein product is CASSERQGAREKLFF. Full variable domain (remainder filled in from reference TRBV25-1 and TRBJ1-4): EADIYQTPRYLVIGTGKKITLECSQTMGHDKMYWYQQDPGMELHLIHYSYGVNSTEKGDLSSESTVSRIRTEHFPLTLESARPSHTSQYLCASSERQGAREKLFFGSGTQLSVL.